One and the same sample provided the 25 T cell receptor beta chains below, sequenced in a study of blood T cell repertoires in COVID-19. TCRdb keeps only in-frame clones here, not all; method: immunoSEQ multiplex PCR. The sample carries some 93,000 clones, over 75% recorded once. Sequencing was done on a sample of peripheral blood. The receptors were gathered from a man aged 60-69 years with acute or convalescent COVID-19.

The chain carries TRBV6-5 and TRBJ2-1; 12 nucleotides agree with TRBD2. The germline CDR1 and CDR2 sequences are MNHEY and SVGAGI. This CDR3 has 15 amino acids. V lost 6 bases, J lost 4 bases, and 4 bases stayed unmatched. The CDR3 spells CASRLTSGGYNEQFF. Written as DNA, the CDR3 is TGTGCCAGCAGATTGACTAGCGGGGGATACAATGAGCAGTTCTTC.

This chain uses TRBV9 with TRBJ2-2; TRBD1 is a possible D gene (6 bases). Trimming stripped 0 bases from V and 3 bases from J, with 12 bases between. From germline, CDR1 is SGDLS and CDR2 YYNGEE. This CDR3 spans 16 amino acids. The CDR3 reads CASSVAQGRYTGELFF. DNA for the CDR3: TGTGCCAGCAGCGTAGCTCAGGGGCGGTACACCGGGGAGCTGTTTTTT.

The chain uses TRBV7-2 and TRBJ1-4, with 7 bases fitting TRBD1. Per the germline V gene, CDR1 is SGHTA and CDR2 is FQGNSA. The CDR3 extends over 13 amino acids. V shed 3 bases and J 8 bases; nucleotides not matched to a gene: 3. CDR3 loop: CASSLTGLEKLFF. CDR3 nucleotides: TGTGCCAGCAGCTTGACAGGGTTGGAAAAACTGTTTTTT.

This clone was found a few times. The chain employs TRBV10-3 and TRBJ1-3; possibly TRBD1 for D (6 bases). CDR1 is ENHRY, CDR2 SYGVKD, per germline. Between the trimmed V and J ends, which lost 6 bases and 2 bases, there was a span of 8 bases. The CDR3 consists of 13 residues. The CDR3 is CAISGTTGNTIYF. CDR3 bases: TGTGCCATCAGCGGGACAACTGGAAACACCATATATTTT.

CDR3 nucleotide sequence: TGTGCCAGCAGCCAAGACGGACAGGTTGGATTGAACACTGAAGCTTTCTTT. It specifies CASSQDGQVGLNTEAFF. This rearrangement joins TRBV3-1 (or the pseudogene TRBV3-2) to TRBJ1-1, with 7 bases that match TRBD1. There are 17 residues in the CDR3. The V and J ends lost 0 bases and 0 bases, in that order; junction bases with no gene match: 7. Germline V gene lookup returns CDR1 LGHDT and CDR2 YNNKEL (reference sequence).

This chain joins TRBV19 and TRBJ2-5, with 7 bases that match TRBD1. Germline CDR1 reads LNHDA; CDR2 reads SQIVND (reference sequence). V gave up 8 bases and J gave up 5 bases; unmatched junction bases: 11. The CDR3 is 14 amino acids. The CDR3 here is CASRAGGVRETQYF. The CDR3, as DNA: TGTGCCAGTCGGGCAGGGGGAGTGAGGGAGACCCAGTACTTC.

CDR3 region: CASSLSTGRTDTQYF. CDR3 nucleotide sequence: TGTGCCAGCAGCTTATCGACAGGGCGCACAGATACGCAGTATTTT. The rearrangement links TRBV7-6 to TRBJ2-3, with TRBD1 matching over 7 bases. V lost 2 bases and J lost 1; bases outside the gene matches: 3. CDR1 and CDR2 (germline): SGHVS, FNYEAQ. The CDR3 spans 15 residues.

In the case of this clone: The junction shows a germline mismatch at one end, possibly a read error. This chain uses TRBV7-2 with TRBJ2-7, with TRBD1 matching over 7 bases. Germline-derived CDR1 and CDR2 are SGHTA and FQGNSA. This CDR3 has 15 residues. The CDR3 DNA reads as TGTGCCAGCAACTTAGGGGGCGGCACCGGCTACGAGCAGTACTTC. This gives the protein CASNLGGGTGYEQYF.

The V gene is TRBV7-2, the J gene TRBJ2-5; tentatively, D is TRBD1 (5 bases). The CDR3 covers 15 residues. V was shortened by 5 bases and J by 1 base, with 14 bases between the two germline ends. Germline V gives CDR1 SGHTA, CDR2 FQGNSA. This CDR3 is CASSPTWGLQETQYF. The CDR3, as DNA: TGTGCCAGCAGCCCAACTTGGGGCCTCCAAGAGACCCAGTACTTC.

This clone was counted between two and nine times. In DNA form, the CDR3 reads TGTGCCAGCAGCCCTTCGACTAGTAGAGATACGCAGTATTTT. Its protein product is CASSPSTSRDTQYF. This chain uses TRBV5-4 with TRBJ2-3, with a weak D call TRBD2 (6 bases). CDR1 and CDR2 (germline): SGHNT, YYREEE (reference sequence). V shed 4 bases and J shed 5 bases, with 14 bases lying between them. The CDR3 has 14 amino acids.

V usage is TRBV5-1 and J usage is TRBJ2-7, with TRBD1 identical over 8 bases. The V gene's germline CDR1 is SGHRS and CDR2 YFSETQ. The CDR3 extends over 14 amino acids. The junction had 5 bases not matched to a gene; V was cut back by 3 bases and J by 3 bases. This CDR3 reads CASSWGGTGYEQYF. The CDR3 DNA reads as TGCGCCAGCAGCTGGGGCGGGACAGGCTACGAGCAGTACTTC.

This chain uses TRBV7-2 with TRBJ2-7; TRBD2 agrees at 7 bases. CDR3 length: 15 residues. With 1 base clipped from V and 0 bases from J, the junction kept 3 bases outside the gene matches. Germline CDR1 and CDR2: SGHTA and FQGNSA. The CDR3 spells CASSLGGGSSYEQYF. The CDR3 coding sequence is TGTGCCAGCAGCTTAGGGGGGGGGAGCTCCTACGAGCAGTACTTC.

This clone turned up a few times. CDR3 nucleotide sequence: TGCAGCGCGACTTCCCTTACCACTGAAGCTTTCTTT. This sequence encodes CSATSLTTEAFF. The chain uses TRBV29-1 and TRBJ1-1; D not certain. The CDR3 spans 12 residues. V was trimmed by 7 bases and J by 4 bases, leaving 13 bases between them. Germline CDR1 reads SQVTM; CDR2 reads ANQGSEA. The entire variable domain, with the rest obtained from reference TRBV29-1 and TRBJ1-1, is as follows: SAVISQKPSRDICQRGTSLTIQCQVDSQVTMMFWYRQQPGQSLTLIATANQGSEATYESGFVIDKFPISRPNLTFSTLTVSNMSPEDSSIYLCSATSLTTEAFFGQGTRLTVV.

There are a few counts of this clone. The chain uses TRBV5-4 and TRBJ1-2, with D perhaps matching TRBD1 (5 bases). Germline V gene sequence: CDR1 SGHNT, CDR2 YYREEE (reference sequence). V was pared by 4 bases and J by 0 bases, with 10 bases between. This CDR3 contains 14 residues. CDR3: CASSLDNPNYGYTF. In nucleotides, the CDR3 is TGTGCCAGCAGCCTGGACAACCCTAACTATGGCTACACCTTC.

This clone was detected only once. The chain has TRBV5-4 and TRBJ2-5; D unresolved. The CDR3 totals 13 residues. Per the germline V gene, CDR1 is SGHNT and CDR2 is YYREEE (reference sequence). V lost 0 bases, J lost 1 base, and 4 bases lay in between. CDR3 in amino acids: CASSLELQETQYF. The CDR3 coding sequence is TGTGCCAGCAGCTTGGAGCTCCAAGAGACCCAGTACTTC.

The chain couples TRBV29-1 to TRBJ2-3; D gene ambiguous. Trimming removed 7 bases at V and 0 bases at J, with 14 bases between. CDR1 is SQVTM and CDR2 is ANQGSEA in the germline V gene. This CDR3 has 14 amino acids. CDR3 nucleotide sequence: TGCAGCGCAAACGGAGATTTGAGCACAGATACGCAGTATTTT. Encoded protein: CSANGDLSTDTQYF.

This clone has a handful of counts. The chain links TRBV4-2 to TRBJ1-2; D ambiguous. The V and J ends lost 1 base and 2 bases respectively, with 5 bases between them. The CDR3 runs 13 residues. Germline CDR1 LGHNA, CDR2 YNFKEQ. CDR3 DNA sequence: TGTGCCAGCAGCCAAGGTCAGAACTATGGCTACACCTTC. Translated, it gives CASSQGQNYGYTF.

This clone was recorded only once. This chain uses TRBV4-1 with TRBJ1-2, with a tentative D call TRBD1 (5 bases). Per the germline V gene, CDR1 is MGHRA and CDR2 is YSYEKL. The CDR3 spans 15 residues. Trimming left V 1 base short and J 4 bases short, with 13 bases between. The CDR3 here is CASSQVGGISYGYTF. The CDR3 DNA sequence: TGCGCCAGCAGCCAAGTGGGGGGTATCAGCTATGGCTACACCTTC.

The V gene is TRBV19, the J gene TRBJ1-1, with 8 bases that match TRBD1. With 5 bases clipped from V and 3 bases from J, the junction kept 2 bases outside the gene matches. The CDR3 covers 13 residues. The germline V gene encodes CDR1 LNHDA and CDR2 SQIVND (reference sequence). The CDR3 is CASSGQGDTEAFF. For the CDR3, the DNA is TGTGCCAGTAGTGGACAGGGTGACACTGAAGCTTTCTTT.

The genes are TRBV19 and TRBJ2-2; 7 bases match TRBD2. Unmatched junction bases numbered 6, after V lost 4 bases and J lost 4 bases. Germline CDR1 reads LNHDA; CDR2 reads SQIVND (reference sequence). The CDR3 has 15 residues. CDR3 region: CASSTRTSGTGELFF. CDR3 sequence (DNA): TGTGCCAGTAGTACCCGGACTAGTGGCACCGGGGAGCTGTTTTTT.

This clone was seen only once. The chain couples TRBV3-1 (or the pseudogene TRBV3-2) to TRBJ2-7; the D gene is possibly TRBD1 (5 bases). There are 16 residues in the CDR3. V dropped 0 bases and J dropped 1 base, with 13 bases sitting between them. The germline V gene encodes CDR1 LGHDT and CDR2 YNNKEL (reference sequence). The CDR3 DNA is TGTGCCAGCAGCCAAGATCAGGGCAGATTGTCCTACGAGCAGTACTTC. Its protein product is CASSQDQGRLSYEQYF.

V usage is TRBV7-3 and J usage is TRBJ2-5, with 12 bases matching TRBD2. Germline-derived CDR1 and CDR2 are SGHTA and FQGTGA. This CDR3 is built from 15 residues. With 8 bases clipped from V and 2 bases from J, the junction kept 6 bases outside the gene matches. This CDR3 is CASAPTSGGQETQYF. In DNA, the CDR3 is TGTGCCAGCGCACCCACTAGCGGGGGGCAAGAGACCCAGTACTTC.

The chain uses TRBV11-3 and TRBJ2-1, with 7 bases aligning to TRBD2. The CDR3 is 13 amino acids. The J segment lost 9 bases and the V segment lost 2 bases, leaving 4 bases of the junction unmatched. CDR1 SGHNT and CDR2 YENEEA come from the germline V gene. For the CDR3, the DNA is TGTGCCAGCAGCTTAACTAGCGCAGGTGAGCAGTTCTTC. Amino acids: CASSLTSAGEQFF.

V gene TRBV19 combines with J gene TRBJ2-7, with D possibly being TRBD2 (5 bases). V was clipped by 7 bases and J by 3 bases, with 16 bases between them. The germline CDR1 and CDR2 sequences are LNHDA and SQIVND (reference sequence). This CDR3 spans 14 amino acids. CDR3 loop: CASTKVREIYEQYF. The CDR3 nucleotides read TGTGCCAGTACCAAGGTAAGGGAGATCTACGAGCAGTACTTC.

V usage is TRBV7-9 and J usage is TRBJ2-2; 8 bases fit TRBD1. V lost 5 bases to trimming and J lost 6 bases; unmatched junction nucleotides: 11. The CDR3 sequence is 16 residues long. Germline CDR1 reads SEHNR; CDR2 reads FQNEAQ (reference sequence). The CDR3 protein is CASSTQGVPSSGELFF. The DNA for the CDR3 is TGTGCCAGCAGCACACAGGGGGTCCCTTCGTCCGGGGAGCTGTTTTTT.